The 26 T cell receptor beta chains given below trace back to one sample, sequenced in a study of spatial heterogeneity in lung cancer. TCRdb used MiXCR to reprocess the 5' RACE reads, holding one entry per CDR3 protein. The sample lists roughly 60,000 distinct CDR3 sequences, roughly 7.9% occurring once. The time point is: sample taken at primary tumor resection. Whole RNA from tumor, nontumor lung or frozen PBMC was sequenced unsorted. Here the sequenced sample was PBMCs, taken at surgery. Receptor source: a female donor with early-stage non-small cell lung cancer.

This clonotype came up a few times. J is TRBJ1-4 and V is TRBV4-2, with D perhaps matching TRBD1 (5 bases). V lost 0 bases and J lost 4, with 9 bases in between. CDR3 length: 15 residues. The germline V gene has CDR1 LGHNA and CDR2 YNFKEQ. The CDR3: CASSQETAYNEKLFF. The DNA for the CDR3 is TGTGCCAGCAGCCAAGAGACAGCCTATAATGAAAAACTGTTTTTT.

This clonotype was seen repeatedly, ten times or more. The V call is TRBV27, the J call TRBJ2-7, with D perhaps matching TRBD1 or TRBD2 (5 bases each). The CDR3 has 13 residues. Germline assignment: CDR1 MNHEY and CDR2 SMNVEV (reference sequence). The V gene lost 11 bases and the J gene lost 2 bases, with 16 bases spanning the gap. As DNA, the CDR3 is TGTGCCGGAACGTGGGACGGAGCCTACGAGCAGTACGTC. It specifies CAGTWDGAYEQYV.

The chain links TRBV6-1 to TRBJ1-5, with D uncertain. The CDR3 is 11 amino acids. V lost 3 bases and J 7 bases, leaving 4 bases between the germline ends. Germline CDR1 reads MNHNS; CDR2 reads SASEGT. In DNA form, the CDR3 reads TGTGCCAGCAGTGAGGTCCAGCCCCAGCATTTT. Residues: CASSEVQPQHF.

This clonotype was recorded many times. V usage is TRBV12-3 or TRBV12-4 and J usage is TRBJ1-5, with D possibly being TRBD1 (5 bases). This CDR3 comprises 14 residues. V was trimmed by 3 bases and J by 7 bases, leaving 13 bases between them. The CDR3 DNA reads TGTGCCAGCAGTTTTGGAGGGGAGAGGCAGCCCCAGCATTTT. It encodes CASSFGGERQPQHF.

The table lists this clonotype with a few counts. The chain combines TRBV5-1 with TRBJ1-1, with a possible D match to TRBD1 (5 bases). The CDR3 has 13 amino acids. The germline V gene has CDR1 SGHRS and CDR2 YFSETQ. Deletions cut 4 bases from V and 5 bases from J, with 12 bases between. The CDR3 is CASSPVGGTEAFF. DNA of the CDR3: TGCGCCAGCAGCCCGGTCGGGGGTACTGAAGCTTTCTTT.

V and J are TRBV12-3 or TRBV12-4 and TRBJ1-2, with D unresolved. This CDR3 spans 14 amino acids. V shed 3 bases and J shed 0 bases, with 8 bases lying between them. The CDR3, as DNA: TGTGCCAGCAGTTTTGGACCAGCTAACTATGGCTACACCTTC. This gives the protein CASSFGPANYGYTF.

The rearrangement links TRBV25-1 to TRBJ2-7; 12 bases align to TRBD2. The V and J ends lost 7 bases and 7 bases, in that order; junction bases with no gene match: 11. The germline V gene encodes CDR1 MGHDK and CDR2 SYGVNS. The CDR3 has 15 residues. The CDR3 protein is CASTSKGLAGHEQYV. The CDR3 region has the DNA TGTGCCAGCACCTCTAAAGGACTAGCGGGGCATGAGCAGTACGTC.

This chain connects TRBV5-8 to TRBJ1-2; the D is unclear. Germline assignment: CDR1 SGHTS and CDR2 YDEGEE. Trimming shortened V by 2 bases and J by 2 bases, and 10 bases separated the two germline ends. The CDR3 extends over 14 amino acids. CDR3 coding DNA: TGTGCCAGCAGCTTCCGGACCGAGAACTATGGCTACACCTTC. Translation gives CASSFRTENYGYTF.

This chain joins TRBV5-4 and TRBJ2-3; 7 nucleotides line up with TRBD2. Germline V gene data show CDR1 as SGHNT and CDR2 as YYREEE (reference sequence). J lost 0 bases, V lost 5 bases, and 9 bases had no gene match. This CDR3 spans 16 amino acids. This CDR3 reads CASRHRSGASTDTQYF. The CDR3 DNA follows: TGTGCCAGCAGGCACCGGAGCGGGGCTAGCACAGATACGCAGTATTTT.

This clonotype was counted only a few times. This sequence joins TRBV11-2 and TRBJ1-1, with D tentatively TRBD1 (6 bases). The CDR3 totals 16 residues. V was trimmed by 5 bases and J by 1 base, leaving 17 bases between them. CDR1 and CDR2 (germline): SGHAT, FQNNGV. The CDR3, as DNA: TGTGCCAGCAGCCCCCGTCTTGGGGGGCCGAACACTGAAGCTTTCTTT. This translates into CASSPRLGGPNTEAFF.

This clonotype was detected a few times. V is TRBV5-1 and J is TRBJ2-3; D is unclear. The CDR3 length is 14 residues. Germline CDR1 SGHRS, CDR2 YFSETQ. V was cut by 0 bases and J by 4 bases, with 9 bases left in between. The CDR3 protein is CASSLGPGSDTQYF. CDR3 nucleotides: TGCGCCAGCAGCTTGGGGCCGGGTTCAGATACGCAGTATTTT.

This clonotype was counted at least ten times. The junction departs from the called germline gene at one end, perhaps through a read error. The rearrangement links TRBV11-2 to TRBJ1-3, with D maybe TRBD1 (5 bases). This CDR3 has 18 residues. Germline CDR1 SGHAT, CDR2 FQNNGV. The CDR3: CASSIEAGRLLSGNTIYF. The CDR3 DNA reads TGTGCCAGCAGCATAGAGGCAGGGCGCCTCCTCTCTGGAAACACCATATATTTT.

This clonotype was counted many times. The DNA is left out, because the CDR3 cannot be placed on it with certainty; the CDR3 is given as TCRdb lists it. This chain uses TRBV11-2 with TRBJ1-2; TRBD1 was called by the table and not checked on the DNA. The V gene's germline CDR1 is SGHAT and CDR2 FQNNGV. The CDR3 is made up of 14 amino acids, end residues included. This chain's CDR3 is CASSFGPGGYGYTF.

The chain links TRBV6-1 to TRBJ2-7, with 8 bases matching TRBD2. The germline V gene has CDR1 MNHNS and CDR2 SASEGT. The CDR3 extends over 13 amino acids. V lost 6 bases, J lost 3 bases, and 4 bases stayed unmatched. The CDR3 loop is CASSLAGYYEQYF. DNA of the CDR3: TGTGCCAGCAGCTTAGCGGGATACTACGAGCAGTACTTC.

This clonotype occurred a few times. The rearrangement links TRBV20-1 to TRBJ1-5, with TRBD1 matching over 9 bases. From germline, CDR1 is DFQATT and CDR2 SNEGSKA (reference sequence). The CDR3 extends over 15 amino acids. The V and J ends lost 3 bases and 1 base, in that order; junction bases with no gene match: 4. CDR3 bases: TGCAGTGCTAGTCAGACAGGGGGGAGCAATCAGCCCCAGCATTTT. It specifies CSASQTGGSNQPQHF.

As DNA, the CDR3 is TGTGCCAGCAGCCCCGGAGTAATGGCAGATACGCAGTATTTT. Encoded protein: CASSPGVMADTQYF. The chain combines TRBV7-9 with TRBJ2-3; D call uncertain. Looked up from germline, CDR1 is SEHNR and CDR2 is FQNEAQ (reference sequence). Trimming removed 5 bases from V and 4 bases from J, with 13 bases in between. The CDR3 spans 14 residues.

This chain uses TRBV27 with TRBJ2-1; perhaps TRBD1 as D (5 bases). The germline CDR1 and CDR2 sequences are MNHEY and SMNVEV (reference sequence). Trimming left V 1 base short and J 4 bases short, with 14 bases between. The length of the CDR3 is 16 residues. DNA for the CDR3: TGTGCCAGCAGTTTATTCTCCGCGGCAGGGTACAATGAGCAGTTCTTC. This gives the protein CASSLFSAAGYNEQFF.

This clonotype was counted a few times. The chain uses TRBV24-1 and TRBJ2-1, with 12 nucleotides matching TRBD2. CDR3 size: 16 residues. Germline V CDR1 and CDR2: KGHDR, SFDVKD. Germline trimming cut 3 bases from V and 2 bases from J; bases unmatched to any gene: 1. This chain's CDR3 is CATSDPSGGAYNEQFF. In DNA form, the CDR3 reads TGTGCCACCAGTGATCCTAGCGGGGGGGCCTACAATGAGCAGTTCTTC.

The chain links TRBV28 to TRBJ1-2; D unresolved. This CDR3 comprises 12 residues. V dropped 3 bases and J dropped 3 bases, with 5 bases sitting between them. Germline loops: CDR1 MDHEN, CDR2 SYDVKM. CDR3 region: CASSFGYYGYTF. CDR3 bases: TGTGCCAGCAGTTTCGGGTACTATGGCTACACCTTC.

In its sample, this clonotype was seen many times. The chain links TRBV29-1 to TRBJ2-6; D remains ambiguous. V was trimmed by 5 bases and J by 0 bases, leaving 5 bases between them. The CDR3 extends over 13 amino acids. Per germline, CDR1 SQVTM and CDR2 ANQGSEA. The CDR3 sequence is CSVQSSGANVLTF. The DNA for the CDR3 is TGCAGCGTTCAGTCCTCTGGGGCCAACGTCCTGACTTTC.

The table lists this clonotype with a few counts. One junction end disagrees with the germline gene, perhaps due to a read error. V gene TRBV18 combines with J gene TRBJ2-1, with 8 bases lining up with TRBD1. The CDR3 length is 14 residues. The V gene's germline CDR1 is KGHSH and CDR2 LQKENI. CDR3 sequence: CVSSRGQGLNEQFF. CDR3 in DNA: TGTGTCAGCTCACGTGGACAGGGATTGAATGAGCAGTTCTTC.

This clonotype occurred a few times. This chain connects TRBV21-1 to TRBJ1-2. TRBV21-1 is a known pseudogene. The CDR3 extends over 12 amino acids. The DNA for the CDR3 is TGTGCCAGCAGCAAAAGGGCCCATGGCTACACCTTC. This codes for CASSKRAHGYTF.

The sample holds a few counts of this clonotype. The chain uses TRBV24-1 and TRBJ2-3; weak D call: TRBD1 (5 bases). The V end was cut by 3 bases, the J end by 5 bases, with 11 bases between. The CDR3 spans 14 residues. In germline, CDR1 is KGHDR, CDR2 SFDVKD. The CDR3 here is CATSDLQGIDTQYF. The CDR3 bases are TGTGCCACCAGTGATCTGCAGGGAATAGATACGCAGTATTTT.

The V and J genes are TRBV18 and TRBJ1-4; 9 bases are a match to TRBD1. The CDR3 loop spans 15 amino acids. Trimming took 5 bases from V and 8 from J; bases not matched to a gene: 9. Germline values: CDR1 KGHSH, CDR2 LQKENI. The CDR3 DNA reads TGTGCCAGCTCAGACTACAGGGGGCGAGAAGAAAAACTGTTTTTT. Encoded protein: CASSDYRGREEKLFF.

The J gene is TRBJ2-2, the V gene TRBV11-3, with 8 bases that match TRBD1. The V gene end was trimmed by 5 bases and the J gene end by 7 bases; junction bases not matched to a gene: 9. Germline CDR1 is SGHNT and CDR2 is YENEEA. The CDR3 is made up of 15 amino acids. The CDR3 bases are TGTGCCAGCAGCCAGTTCGGGACAGGTATCGGGGAGCTGTTTTTT. As protein: CASSQFGTGIGELFF.

Note on this clonotype: This may arise from a read error, as a much more abundant clone is one base away. The chain is built from TRBV29-1 and TRBJ2-1; the D gene is possibly TRBD1 (6 bases). Germline assignment: CDR1 SQVTM and CDR2 ANQGSEA. The CDR3 covers 13 residues. Trimming took 5 bases from V and 7 from J, leaving 15 bases between them. The CDR3 sequence: CSVWGPSRNEQFF. As DNA, the CDR3 is TGCAGCGTTTGGGGGCCCTCCCGGAATGAGCAGTTCTTC.